The 11 T cell receptor beta chains given below trace back to one sample, sequenced in a study of low-dose radiotherapy and immunotherapy resistance in tumors. Specified time point: before trial treatment. Alpha- and beta-chain coverage of first-strand cDNA came from TRAV- and TRBV-specific primers. TCR amplification used roughly 18 PCR cycles, a constant-region primer and a V-primer adapter. TCRdb analysed the reads with MiXCR anew, one entry per CDR3 protein. The repertoire has approximately 90,000 distinct CDR3 sequences, around 17% of them found once; the top ten carry roughly 3%. Source: PBMCs, taken before treatment. All receptors come from a male donor with prostate cancer.

In its sample, this clonotype was seen a few times. The rearrangement links TRBV3-1 to TRBJ1-3, with D tentatively TRBD1 (5 bases). V lost 4 bases and J lost 0, with 13 bases in between. CDR1 is LGHDT, CDR2 YNNKEL, per germline (reference sequence). The CDR3 length is 16 residues. The CDR3 loop is CASSPQQDSSGNTIYF. As DNA, the CDR3 is TGTGCCAGCAGCCCACAACAGGACTCCTCTGGAAACACCATATATTTT.

The table lists this clonotype with many counts. In nucleotides, the CDR3 is TGTGCCAGCAGTCGCCCAGGCGGAAAACTGTTTTTT. Translated: CASSRPGGKLFF. The chain couples TRBV7-2 to TRBJ1-4; no clear D gene. Germline V gene sequence: CDR1 SGHTA, CDR2 FQGNSA. Trimming pared 6 bases from V and 10 bases from J, leaving 12 bases between. This CDR3 is built from 12 residues.

At least ten counts were recorded for this clonotype. This chain uses TRBV7-3 with TRBJ2-3; TRBD2 matches 13 bases. With V trimmed by 5 bases and J by 1 base, 3 bases remained unmatched. Germline assignment: CDR1 SGHTA and CDR2 FQGTGA. This CDR3 is 16 amino acids long. The CDR3 coding sequence is TGTGCCAGCAGCCCCGGGACTAGCGGGGGCACAGATACGCAGTATTTT. Encoded protein: CASSPGTSGGTDTQYF.

This clonotype showed up many times. The CDR3 does not close with the conserved phenylalanine or tryptophan, likely indicating a read error. The J gene is TRBJ1-1, the V gene TRBV20-1; D perhaps matches TRBD1 (5 bases). The CDR3 covers 12 residues. Germline CDR1 DFQATT, CDR2 SNEGSKA (reference sequence). Trimming removed 3 bases from V and 7 bases from J, with 12 bases in between. The chain's CDR3 is CSARGGRHEAFL. The CDR3 DNA reads as TGCAGTGCTAGGGGGGGACGGCATGAAGCTTTCTTG.

Details on this clonotype: A far larger clone is one base from this, pointing to a likely read error. V and J are TRBV4-3 and TRBJ2-7; D not certain. CDR3 length: 13 amino acids. Germline V gene sequence: CDR1 LGHNA, CDR2 YSLEER. This chain's CDR3 is CASSQRTQYDQYF. In DNA form, the CDR3 reads TGCGCCAGCAGCCAAAGAACACAGTACGACCAGTACTTC.

This clonotype was seen ten or more times. The chain uses TRBV9 and TRBJ2-1; 7 bases are a match to TRBD2. The CDR3 runs to 15 residues. Looked up from germline, CDR1 is SGDLS and CDR2 is YYNGEE. With V trimmed by 2 bases and J by 2 bases, 4 bases remained unmatched. The CDR3 spells CASSVQSGTYNEQFF. Here the CDR3 DNA reads TGTGCCAGCAGCGTCCAAAGCGGGACCTACAATGAGCAGTTCTTC.

The genes are TRBV12-3 or TRBV12-4 and TRBJ1-3; weak D call: TRBD1 (5 bases). The V and J ends lost 6 bases and 5 bases respectively, with 20 bases between them. The CDR3 has 16 residues. CDR3 coding DNA: TGTGCCAGCAGCCCTTTCCCCTCGGCAGGGAGAAACACCATATATTTT. Protein product: CASSPFPSAGRNTIYF.

This clonotype has a count of ten or more. The CDR3: CASSLGYSGANVLTF. The CDR3 nucleotides are TGTGCCAGCAGCTTGGGTTACTCTGGGGCCAACGTCCTGACTTTC. The V call is TRBV5-6, the J call TRBJ2-6; D call uncertain. Trimming cost V 0 bases and J 0 bases, with 4 bases left between them. Germline V gives CDR1 SGHDT, CDR2 YYEEEE. The CDR3 is 15 amino acids.

This clonotype has ten or more counts. The genes are TRBV18 and TRBJ2-7; tentative D call: TRBD1 (6 bases). The CDR3 extends over 15 amino acids. Trimming took 2 bases from V and 2 from J, leaving 13 bases between them. Germline assignment: CDR1 KGHSH and CDR2 LQKENI. CDR3 in amino acids: CASSPASGHTYEQYF. In DNA form, the CDR3 reads TGTGCCAGCTCACCAGCATCGGGACACACCTACGAGCAGTACTTC. Looking up the rest from reference TRBV18 and TRBJ2-7 gives the full variable domain: NAGVMQNPRHLVRRRGQEARLRCSPMKGHSHVYWYRQLPEEGLKFMVYLQKENIIDESGMPKERFSAEFPKEGPSILRIQQVVRGDSAAYFCASSPASGHTYEQYFGPGTRLTVT.

At least ten counts were recorded for this clonotype. The rearrangement links TRBV2 to TRBJ1-2; a weak D match, TRBD1 (6 bases). The CDR3 has 15 residues. Deletions cut 3 bases from V and 0 bases from J, with 11 bases between. Germline CDR1 and CDR2: SNHLY and FYNNEI. In DNA, the CDR3 is TGTGCCAGCAGTGACGGGGGCCCAACTAACTATGGCTACACCTTC. Protein sequence: CASSDGGPTNYGYTF.

A word on this clonotype: A far larger clone is only one base removed, so a read error is likely. CDR3 DNA sequence: TGTGCCAGCAGTGAAATGAATCAAGCGGGTATTACTTCCTACGAGCAGTTCTTC. Amino acid sequence: CASSEMNQAGITSYEQFF. This chain links TRBV6-5 with TRBJ2-7; D is perhaps TRBD2 (6 bases). The DNA end favors TRBJ2-1, so the J call may be wrong. Germline V gene data show CDR1 as MNHEY and CDR2 as SVGAGI. This CDR3 is built from 18 residues.